This TCR beta chain comes out of a study of blood T cell repertoires in COVID-19. Looking at the study overall: COVID-19 samples, acute and convalescent, were from the United States, Italy and Spain.

The CDR3 covers 14 residues. CDR1 SGHRS and CDR2 YFSETQ come from the germline V gene. V shed 0 bases and J shed 5 bases, with 11 bases lying between them. Sequencing was performed with immunoSEQ multiplex PCR; in TCRdb, only in-frame clones are kept and a portion is missing. This repertoire shows 300,000 to 350,000 clones, about 88% found once; its top ten account for roughly 1%. This clonotype was obtained from a woman aged 30 to 39 who had recovered from COVID-19. V and J are TRBV5-1 and TRBJ2-5; the D gene is possibly TRBD1 (6 bases). Sequenced input: PBMCs or T cells enriched from blood (not recorded which). The CDR3 is CASSLDRVGETQYF. The CDR3 nucleotides are TGCGCCAGCAGCTTGGACAGGGTTGGGGAGACCCAGTACTTC.